Each of the 14 T cell receptor beta chains below was sequenced from the same sample in a study of T cell responses to AZD1222 COVID-19 vaccine. Here immunoSEQ multiplex PCR was the method, and the copy in TCRdb shows in-frame clones only, minus some. Of roughly 150,000 clones listed, approximately 90% are singletons. Sequenced here: peripheral blood, sampled on day 0 of AZD1222 vaccination. The source of these receptors is an adult in good health.

The rearrangement joins TRBV25-1 to TRBJ1-2; perhaps TRBD1 as D (5 bases). The CDR3 has 15 residues. V dropped 7 bases and J dropped 2 bases, with 17 bases sitting between them. Germline CDR1 MGHDK, CDR2 SYGVNS. CDR3 coding DNA: TGTGCCAGCACCATTACCCCCCAGGGAAACTATGGCTACACCTTC. Encoded protein: CASTITPQGNYGYTF.

The chain uses TRBV28 and TRBJ1-5, with TRBD1 as a possible D gene (6 bases). V lost 1 base and J 3 bases, leaving 10 bases between the germline ends. CDR1 is MDHEN, CDR2 SYDVKM, per germline. CDR3 length: 15 amino acids. The CDR3, as DNA: TGTGCCAGCAGTTTATTAGGGGGTGTCAATCAGCCCCAGCATTTT. It yields the protein CASSLLGGVNQPQHF.

The chain joins TRBV19 to TRBJ2-7; 13 positions match TRBD2. The CDR3 is 16 amino acids. The germline V gene encodes CDR1 LNHDA and CDR2 SQIVND (reference sequence). The junction had 7 bases not matched to a gene; V was cut back by 1 base and J by 7 bases. In DNA form, the CDR3 reads TGTGCCAGTAGTATAGGGACTAGCGGGAGTATGCGGGAGCAGTACTTC. Translating it yields CASSIGTSGSMREQYF.

The V gene is TRBV7-2, the J gene TRBJ2-2, with 7 bases lining up with TRBD2. In germline, CDR1 is SGHTA, CDR2 FQGNSA. Trimming at V came to 5 bases and at J to 5 bases, leaving 8 bases not matched to a gene. This CDR3 comprises 15 residues. CDR3 coding DNA: TGTGCCAGCAGCCCTAGGCGGGAGTGGACCGGGGAGCTGTTTTTT. Encoded protein: CASSPRREWTGELFF.

This sequence joins TRBV5-1 and TRBJ2-5, with 13 bases aligning to TRBD2. Germline assignment: CDR1 SGHRS and CDR2 YFSETQ. This CDR3 is built from 17 residues. J lost 5 bases, V lost 4 bases, and 11 bases had no gene match. The CDR3 bases are TGCGCCAGCAGCCGCCGCGGACTAGCGGGAGCTTTTGAGACCCAGTACTTC. Amino acids: CASSRRGLAGAFETQYF.

The rearrangement uses TRBV7-2 and TRBJ1-2, with no clear D. CDR1 is SGHTA and CDR2 is FQGNSA in the germline V gene. The CDR3 sequence is 11 residues long. Trimming removed 8 bases from V and 1 base from J, with 5 bases in between. The CDR3 DNA reads TGTGCCAGCGGCCATAACTATGGCTACACCTTC. Its protein product is CASGHNYGYTF.

This chain links TRBV19 with TRBJ1-1, with 8 bases aligning to TRBD1. Germline V gene sequence: CDR1 LNHDA, CDR2 SQIVND (reference sequence). V dropped 4 bases and J dropped 6; count of bases not matched to a gene: 4. The length of the CDR3 is 13 residues. CDR3 protein: CASSRGQGAEAFF. The CDR3 coding sequence is TGTGCCAGTAGTAGAGGACAGGGAGCTGAAGCTTTCTTT.

The chain couples TRBV7-9 to TRBJ2-1, with 7 bases aligning to TRBD1. CDR1 SEHNR and CDR2 FQNEAQ come from the germline V gene (reference sequence). The CDR3 is 17 amino acids. The J segment lost 10 bases and the V segment lost 1 base, leaving 16 bases of the junction unmatched. CDR3 DNA sequence: TGTGCCAGCAGCTTAGTTCAGGGTCCCCCAATGGACAGGGAGCAGTTCTTC. It yields the protein CASSLVQGPPMDREQFF.

The J gene is TRBJ2-5, the V gene TRBV2; D unresolved. This CDR3 has 13 amino acids. Trimming removed 8 bases from V and 2 bases from J, with 12 bases in between. CDR1 SNHLY and CDR2 FYNNEI come from the germline V gene. The CDR3 DNA follows: TGTGCCAGCGCCTCCGCGGAACAAGAGACCCAGTACTTC. Protein product: CASASAEQETQYF. The full variable domain, rest sourced from reference TRBV2 and TRBJ2-5, is EPEVTQTPSHQVTQMGQEVILRCVPISNHLYFYWYRQILGQKVEFLVSFYNNEISEKSEIFDDQFSVERPDGSNFTLKIRSTKLEDSAMYFCASASAEQETQYFGPGTRLLVL.

This chain links TRBV5-1 with TRBJ2-1, with TRBD2 identical over 7 bases. V lost 4 bases and J lost 9; bases outside the gene matches: 7. Germline CDR1 reads SGHRS; CDR2 reads YFSETQ. The CDR3 spans 13 residues. CDR3 coding DNA: TGCGCCAGCAGCCGTACTAGCGACGGTGAGCAGTTCTTC. It yields the protein CASSRTSDGEQFF.

V is TRBV7-9 and J is TRBJ1-1; D not certain. Per germline, CDR1 SEHNR and CDR2 FQNEAQ (reference sequence). Trimming took 6 bases from V and 1 from J, leaving 9 bases between them. The CDR3 is made up of 13 amino acids. The DNA for the CDR3 is TGTGCCAGCAGTTCTCAGAAGAACACTGAAGCTTTCTTT. Translated: CASSSQKNTEAFF.

The chain carries TRBV5-5 and TRBJ2-7, with D unresolved. The CDR3 length is 18 residues. V was trimmed by 0 bases and J by 2 bases, leaving 21 bases between them. Per germline, CDR1 SGHKS and CDR2 YYEKEE (reference sequence). CDR3 amino acids: CASSLASWSGLGTYEQYF. The CDR3 DNA is TGTGCCAGCAGCTTGGCCAGTTGGTCAGGCCTGGGGACCTACGAGCAGTACTTC.

The CDR3 loop is CASSQGQGDSNQPQHF. CDR3 nucleotides: TGTGCCAGCTCACAGGGACAGGGAGACAGCAATCAGCCCCAGCATTTT. V is TRBV18 and J is TRBJ1-5; TRBD1 matches at 9 bases. V was clipped by 4 bases and J by 1 base; unmatched bases: 5. This CDR3 has 16 amino acids. The germline CDR1 and CDR2 sequences are KGHSH and LQKENI.

The gene calls are TRBV6-6 and TRBJ2-2, with D possibly TRBD1 on 6 matching bases. Germline loops: CDR1 MNHNY, CDR2 SVGAGI (reference sequence). The CDR3 runs 16 residues. The germline V and J ends were trimmed by 4 bases and 5 bases, with 17 bases remaining between them. This CDR3 is CASSSYPTGMTGELFF. The CDR3 coding sequence is TGTGCCAGCAGTTCCTACCCTACAGGGATGACCGGGGAGCTGTTTTTT.